This TCR beta chain was captured by sequencing in a study of blood T cell repertoires in COVID-19. On the study more broadly: Sites across the United States, Italy and Spain contributed samples from acute and convalescent COVID-19. The analysed material was cDNA or gDNA that came from T cells, B-cell-depleted T cells, or PBMCs.

Original handling: Scientists estimated how many nucleated cells there were by amplifying reference gene primers. Clones were sequenced by immunoSEQ multiplex PCR, and TCRdb holds only the in-frame ones, with some missing. V and J calls plus clone size are reproduced from that table; the DNA served to infer D and trimming. The table includes roughly 31,000 clones, around 85% detected once. Sequenced sample: peripheral blood. This clonotype was obtained from a human donor with active COVID-19. The donor label of this sample is uncertain.

CDR3: CASSQESAAGANYGYTF. Written as DNA, the CDR3 is TGCGCCAGCAGCCAAGAGTCTGCGGCAGGGGCTAACTATGGCTACACCTTC. The chain is built from TRBV4-3 and TRBJ1-2, with D possibly TRBD1 on 6 matching bases. Germline values: CDR1 LGHNA, CDR2 YSLEER. The CDR3 consists of 17 residues. V lost 0 bases and J 0 bases, leaving 14 bases between the germline ends.